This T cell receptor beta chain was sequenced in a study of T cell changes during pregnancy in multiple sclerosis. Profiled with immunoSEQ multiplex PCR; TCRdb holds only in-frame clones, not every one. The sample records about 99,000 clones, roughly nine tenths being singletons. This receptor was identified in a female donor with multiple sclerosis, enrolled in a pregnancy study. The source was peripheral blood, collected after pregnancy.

The CDR3 loop is CASRNDLSSGNTIYF. The CDR3 DNA sequence: TGCGCCAGCCGTAACGACTTGAGCTCTGGAAACACCATATATTTT. The chain uses TRBV5-1 and TRBJ1-3; no clear D. Trimming stripped 7 bases from V and 0 bases from J, with 14 bases between. Germline CDR1 and CDR2: SGHRS and YFSETQ. There are 15 residues in the CDR3.